Presented here are 11 T cell receptor beta chains from one specimen sequenced in a study of glioma-infiltrating T cells after dendritic cell vaccination. Assay: immunoSEQ multiplex PCR; the TCRdb copy retains only in-frame clones and omits some. The sample comprises about 2,100 clones, about 80% of which are singletons, and 9.5% to 13% rests with the top ten. Noted time point: after dendritic cell vaccination, including at tumor progression/relapse. Dendritic cells derived from monocytes and pulsed with autologous tumor lysate formed the vaccine. The source material was tumor tissue, sampled after dendritic cell vaccination. Every receptor here comes from a human donor with glioblastoma.

The CDR3 coding sequence is TGTGCCAGCAGCTTGGGTCCCAGTGACGAGCAGTACTTC. Its translation is CASSLGPSDEQYF. This rearrangement joins TRBV5-6 to TRBJ2-7; D unresolved. This CDR3 comprises 13 residues. V gave up 0 bases and J gave up 5 bases, with 9 bases separating them. Germline V lookup: CDR1 SGHDT, CDR2 YYEEEE. Using reference TRBV5-6 and TRBJ2-7 for the parts outside the CDR3, the full variable domain is DAGVTQSPTHLIKTRGQQVTLRCSPKSGHDTVSWYQQALGQGPQFIFQYYEEEERQRGNFPDRFSGHQFPNYSSELNVNALLLGDSALYLCASSLGPSDEQYFGPGTRLTVT.

This rearrangement joins TRBV4-2 to TRBJ2-1; 9 bases are shared with TRBD2. V was clipped by 0 bases and J by 9 bases; unmatched bases: 12. Germline-derived CDR1 and CDR2 are LGHNA and YNFKEQ. The CDR3 covers 17 residues. CDR3 bases: TGTGCCAGCAGCCAAGATTCGGGCGGGAGGGTTAAGACTGAGCAGTTCTTC. It translates to CASSQDSGGRVKTEQFF.

J is TRBJ2-7 and V is TRBV20-1; 7 bases line up with TRBD2. This CDR3 contains 11 residues. V was clipped by 7 bases and J by 5 bases; unmatched bases: 5. CDR1 and CDR2 from the germline V gene are DFQATT and SNEGSKA (reference sequence). As DNA, the CDR3 is TGCAGTGGGGAGGGTCACAACGAGCAGTACTTC. Protein sequence: CSGEGHNEQYF.

The chain joins TRBV7-2 to TRBJ2-7; D is perhaps TRBD2 (6 bases). The V gene lost 0 bases and the J gene lost 2 bases, with 14 bases spanning the gap. The V gene's germline CDR1 is SGHTA and CDR2 FQGNSA. CDR3 length: 16 amino acids. The CDR3 region is CASSLAAGSSPYEQYF. The CDR3 DNA reads as TGTGCCAGCAGCTTAGCGGCGGGAAGTTCACCCTACGAGCAGTACTTC.

J is TRBJ2-1 and V is TRBV7-3; 13 nucleotides agree with TRBD2. CDR1 is SGHTA, CDR2 FQGTGA, per germline. J lost 6 bases, V lost 1 base, and 6 bases had no gene match. This CDR3 contains 17 residues. The CDR3 DNA follows: TGTGCCAGCAGCTTAAAACTAGCGGGAGGGGTTGGCAATGAGCAGTTCTTC. Protein sequence: CASSLKLAGGVGNEQFF.

The gene calls are TRBV27 and TRBJ2-7, with D possibly matching TRBD1 (6 bases). The CDR3 is 13 residues long. V shed 3 bases and J shed 3 bases, with 9 bases lying between them. Germline lookup yields CDR1 MNHEY and CDR2 SMNVEV (reference sequence). As DNA, the CDR3 is TGTGCCAGCAGTTTGTCAGGGGACTACGAGCAGTACTTC. Protein sequence: CASSLSGDYEQYF.

The CDR3 is CAWSGAETGANTEAFF. For the CDR3, the DNA is TGTGCCTGGAGTGGGGCCGAGACAGGGGCGAACACTGAAGCTTTCTTT. The rearrangement uses TRBV30 and TRBJ1-1, with 8 bases lining up with TRBD1. Germline assignment: CDR1 GTSNPN and CDR2 SVGIG (reference sequence). The CDR3 totals 16 residues. After removal of 1 base from V and 1 base from J, the junction contained 8 bases not matched to a gene.

The genes are TRBV28 and TRBJ2-5, with D unresolved. Trimming pared 3 bases from V and 7 bases from J, leaving 9 bases between. The CDR3 runs to 12 residues. The germline V gene encodes CDR1 MDHEN and CDR2 SYDVKM. CDR3 region: CASSLEDLTQYF. The CDR3 coding sequence is TGTGCCAGCAGTTTGGAAGACTTGACCCAGTACTTC.

In its sample, this clone was seen a few times. V usage is TRBV6-6 and J usage is TRBJ2-7; perhaps TRBD2 as D (6 bases). The V gene lost 6 bases and the J gene lost 5 bases, with 14 bases spanning the gap. The germline CDR1 and CDR2 sequences are MNHNY and SVGAGI (reference sequence). The CDR3 is 13 amino acids. CDR3 loop: CASSRGTLNEQYF. CDR3 sequence (DNA): TGTGCCAGCAGCCGAGGGACTCTCAACGAGCAGTACTTC.

The gene calls are TRBV15 and TRBJ2-7; 7 bases are a match to TRBD2. V lost 1 base, J lost 2 bases, and 8 bases stayed unmatched. CDR1 LNHNV and CDR2 YYDKDF come from the germline V gene (reference sequence). CDR3 length: 16 amino acids. In nucleotides, the CDR3 is TGTGCCACCAGCAGAGCGTGGGGAGGGCCAACCTACGAGCAGTACTTC. It translates to CATSRAWGGPTYEQYF.

The chain employs TRBV9 and TRBJ2-5, with 8 bases lining up with TRBD1. Germline CDR1 reads SGDLS; CDR2 reads YYNGEE. V was clipped by 1 base and J by 4 bases; unmatched bases: 6. This CDR3 has 15 amino acids. CDR3 sequence reads: CASSVYGQGGETQYF. The CDR3 DNA is TGTGCCAGCAGCGTATACGGACAGGGCGGAGAGACCCAGTACTTC.